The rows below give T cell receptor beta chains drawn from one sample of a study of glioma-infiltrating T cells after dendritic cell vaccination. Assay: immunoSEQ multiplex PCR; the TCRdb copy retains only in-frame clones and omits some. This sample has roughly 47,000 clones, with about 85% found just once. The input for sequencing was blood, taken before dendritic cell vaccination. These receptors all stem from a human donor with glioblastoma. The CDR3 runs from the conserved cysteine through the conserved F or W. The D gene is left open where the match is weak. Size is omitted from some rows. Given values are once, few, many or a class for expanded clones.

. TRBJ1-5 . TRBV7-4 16 CASSLARSGSNQPQHF TGTGCCAGCAGCTTAGCGAGGTCGGGTAGCAATCAGCCCCAGCATTTT
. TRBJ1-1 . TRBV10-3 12 CAISPGGSEAFF TGTGCCATCAGCCCTGGGGGCTCTGAAGCTTTCTTT
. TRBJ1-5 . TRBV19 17 CASSMSSGDYSNQPQHF TGTGCCAGTAGTATGTCGTCAGGGGATTATAGCAATCAGCCCCAGCATTTT
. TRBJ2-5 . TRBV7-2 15 CASSFRGERGETQYF TGTGCCAGCAGCTTCAGGGGCGAGCGCGGGGAGACCCAGTACTTC
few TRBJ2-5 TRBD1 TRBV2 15 CASKRDSLNQETQYF TGTGCCAGCAAACGGGACAGTTTGAACCAAGAGACCCAGTACTTC
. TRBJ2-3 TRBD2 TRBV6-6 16 CASSYPAGAVTDTQYF TGTGCCAGCAGTTACCCAGCGGGGGCCGTCACAGATACGCAGTATTTT
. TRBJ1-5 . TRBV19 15 CASSTGTLGNQPQHF TGTGCCAGTAGTACAGGAACCCTTGGCAATCAGCCCCAGCATTTT
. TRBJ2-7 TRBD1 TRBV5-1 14 CASNEGDRSYEQYF TGCGCCAGCAATGAAGGGGACAGGTCCTACGAGCAGTACTTC
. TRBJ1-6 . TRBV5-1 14 CASSLQSLNSPLHF TGCGCCAGCAGCTTGCAGTCCCTTAATTCACCCCTCCACTTT
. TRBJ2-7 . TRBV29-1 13 CSVAAGVRSEQYF TGCAGCGTAGCTGCAGGGGTTCGGAGCGAGCAGTACTTC
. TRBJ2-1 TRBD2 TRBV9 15 CASSVDEGGLDEQFF TGTGCCAGCAGCGTAGATGAGGGAGGGCTTGATGAGCAGTTCTTC
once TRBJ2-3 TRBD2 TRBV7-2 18 CASSLGTSSMLSTDTQYF TGTGCCAGCAGCTTAGGGACTAGCTCAATGCTCTCCACAGATACGCAGTATTTT
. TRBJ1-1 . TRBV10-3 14 CAISESLLSTEAFF TGTGCCATCAGTGAGTCTCTTCTGAGCACTGAAGCTTTCTTT
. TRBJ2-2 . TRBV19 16 CASRTTGPANTGELFF TGTGCCAGTAGGACCACAGGGCCCGCGAACACCGGGGAGCTGTTTTTT
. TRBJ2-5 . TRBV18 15 CASSPRGLEWETQYF TGTGCCAGCTCACCACGAGGGCTAGAATGGGAGACCCAGTACTTC
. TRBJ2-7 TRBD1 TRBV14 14 CASSLGTGFYEQYF TGTGCCAGCAGCCTAGGGACAGGTTTCTACGAGCAGTACTTC
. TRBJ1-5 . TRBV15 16 CATSRDTGVPTQPQHF TGTGCCACCAGCAGAGATACGGGAGTACCGACTCAGCCCCAGCATTTT
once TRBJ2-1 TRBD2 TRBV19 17 CASSMGLAGVGFNEQFF TGTGCCAGTAGTATGGGACTAGCGGGAGTAGGGTTCAATGAGCAGTTCTTC
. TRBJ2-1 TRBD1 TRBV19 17 CASSIEPTGGTVNEQFF TGTGCCAGTAGTATAGAGCCGACAGGGGGCACCGTCAATGAGCAGTTCTTC
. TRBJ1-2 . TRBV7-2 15 CASSPEGRANYGYTF TGTGCCAGCAGCCCCGAGGGCAGAGCGAACTATGGCTACACCTTC
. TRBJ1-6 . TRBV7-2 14 CASSFTVNNSPLHF TGTGCCAGCAGCTTTACAGTAAATAATTCCCCCCTCCACTTT
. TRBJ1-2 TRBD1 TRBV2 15 CASTRQGANRYGYTF TGTGCCAGCACTAGACAGGGGGCGAATCGCTATGGCTACACCTTC
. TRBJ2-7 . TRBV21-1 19 CASSKVGGQDNDGTYEQYF TGTGCCAGCAGCAAAGTGGGGGGACAGGATAACGATGGGACCTACGAGCAGTACTTC